Following are 15 T cell receptor beta chains from one sample sequenced in a study of blood T cell repertoires in COVID-19. Clones were read by immunoSEQ multiplex PCR, and TCRdb kept only the in-frame ones, dropping some. This table has over 200,000 clones, more than 75% appearing once. What was sequenced was peripheral blood. The receptor source for this set is a man older than 75 with acute or convalescent COVID-19.

The chain carries TRBV27 and TRBJ2-5, with TRBD2 matching 8 bases. After removal of 7 bases from V and 6 bases from J, the junction contained 7 bases not matched to a gene. Per germline, CDR1 MNHEY and CDR2 SMNVEV (reference sequence). This CDR3 comprises 13 residues. CDR3: CASTTGGGKTQYF. In DNA, the CDR3 is TGTGCCAGCACAACCGGGGGGGGGAAGACCCAGTACTTC.

The genes are TRBV24-1 and TRBJ2-2, with 10 bases lining up with TRBD1. This CDR3 contains 13 residues. Germline values: CDR1 KGHDR, CDR2 SFDVKD. Trimming took 7 bases from V and 6 from J; bases not matched to a gene: 1. The CDR3 protein is CATRTGGPGELFF. The DNA for the CDR3 is TGTGCCACCAGGACAGGGGGCCCCGGGGAGCTGTTTTTT.

The rearrangement joins TRBV24-1 to TRBJ2-1; tentatively, D is TRBD2 (7 bases). The CDR3 sequence is 16 residues long. V was cut by 3 bases and J by 1 base, with 12 bases left in between. Per germline, CDR1 KGHDR and CDR2 SFDVKD. The DNA of the CDR3 is TGTGCCACCAGTGATCCACAGGGAGGGTCCTACAATGAGCAGTTCTTC. Residues: CATSDPQGGSYNEQFF.

J is TRBJ2-5 and V is TRBV4-3; D is ambiguous. The CDR3 totals 14 residues. Trimming removed 1 base from V and 4 bases from J, with 10 bases in between. The germline V gene has CDR1 LGHNA and CDR2 YSLEER. The CDR3 bases are TGCGCCAGCAGCCAAGCGGCGGTCGGAGAGACCCAGTACTTC. Its protein product is CASSQAAVGETQYF.

The chain uses TRBV11-2 and TRBJ2-6, with 9 bases aligning to TRBD1. The CDR3 is 17 residues long. Germline trimming cut 5 bases from V and 4 bases from J; bases unmatched to any gene: 9. Germline loops: CDR1 SGHAT, CDR2 FQNNGV. The CDR3 bases are TGTGCCAGCAGCAACCGGGACAGGGATGCCGGGGCCAACGTCCTGACTTTC. It encodes CASSNRDRDAGANVLTF.

The V call is TRBV7-7, the J call TRBJ1-3, with TRBD1 as a possible D gene (6 bases). V was trimmed by 5 bases and J by 4 bases, leaving 18 bases between them. The V gene's germline CDR1 is SSHAT and CDR2 FNYEAQ (reference sequence). The CDR3 runs 16 residues. The CDR3 loop is CASSQRTDLRGNTIYF. In DNA, the CDR3 is TGTGCCAGCAGCCAGCGGACAGACTTGAGGGGAAACACCATATATTTT.

As concerns this clone: Other DNA sequences of this sample code for an identical CDR3. J is TRBJ1-5 and V is TRBV19; no clear D. The CDR3 is 16 amino acids. Germline lookup yields CDR1 LNHDA and CDR2 SQIVND (reference sequence). Trimming removed 1 base at V and 1 base at J, with 11 bases between. The CDR3 region has the DNA TGTGCCAGTAGTATAGGCGCAGGCCGAAGCAATCAGCCCCAGCATTTT. Protein: CASSIGAGRSNQPQHF.

The rearrangement uses TRBV14 and TRBJ1-1; D perhaps matches TRBD1 (6 bases). CDR3 length equals 15 residues. Germline V gene lookup returns CDR1 SGHDN and CDR2 FVKESK. V shed 4 bases and J shed 3 bases, with 15 bases lying between them. CDR3 coding DNA: TGTGCCAGCAGCCGGTCAGAAGGACAGCACACTGAAGCTTTCTTT. This translates into CASSRSEGQHTEAFF.

This clone was counted once. The chain uses TRBV7-2 and TRBJ2-3; TRBD2 matches 8 bases. Germline CDR1 reads SGHTA; CDR2 reads FQGNSA. The V and J ends lost 2 bases and 4 bases, in that order; junction bases with no gene match: 8. CDR3 length: 16 amino acids. CDR3 nucleotide sequence: TGTGCCAGCAGCTTACTCGGCGGGAGGCCCTCAGATACGCAGTATTTT. This sequence encodes CASSLLGGRPSDTQYF.

This clone is labeled medium-sized. The CDR3 region is CASSRRGAANTGELFF. CDR3 in DNA: TGTGCCAGCAGCCGGCGGGGGGCGGCGAACACCGGGGAGCTGTTTTTT. The V gene is TRBV13, the J gene TRBJ2-2; 8 bases fit TRBD2. V was clipped by 5 bases and J by 0 bases; unmatched bases: 5. This CDR3 is built from 16 residues. Germline CDR1 reads PRHDT; CDR2 reads FYEKMQ (reference sequence). The full variable domain, with the rest looked up from reference TRBV13 and TRBJ2-2, is AAGVIQSPRHLIKEKRETATLKCYPIPRHDTVYWYQQGPGQDPQFLISFYEKMQSDKGSIPDRFSAQQFSDYHSELNMSSLELGDSALYFCASSRRGAANTGELFFGEGSRLTVL.

In this sample, this clone turned up a few times. J is TRBJ2-7 and V is TRBV19; D perhaps matches TRBD2 (6 bases). Per the germline V gene, CDR1 is LNHDA and CDR2 is SQIVND (reference sequence). With 5 bases removed from V and 4 bases from J, the gap between germline ends came to 9 bases. The CDR3 length is 12 residues. This chain's CDR3 is CASSSGVYEQYF. CDR3 sequence (DNA): TGTGCCAGTAGTTCGGGAGTGTACGAGCAGTACTTC.

The genes are TRBV14 and TRBJ1-1, with D possibly matching TRBD1 (6 bases). Trimming took off 4 bases at V and 4 bases at J, with 10 bases between the two ends. The CDR3 consists of 13 residues. The germline gives CDR1 SGHDN, CDR2 FVKESK. CDR3 sequence: CASSPQGPTEAFF. In DNA, the CDR3 is TGTGCCAGCAGCCCCCAGGGGCCCACTGAAGCTTTCTTT.

The V call is TRBV29-1, the J call TRBJ2-3; 12 bases are a match to TRBD1. J gave up 1 base and V 7 bases, and 3 bases lay outside the gene matches. The CDR3 sequence is 14 residues long. CDR1 is SQVTM and CDR2 is ANQGSEA in the germline V gene. The DNA of the CDR3 is TGCAGCGCGGGACAGGGGGCAGGCACAGATACGCAGTATTTT. This translates into CSAGQGAGTDTQYF.

This clone was counted between two and nine times. The rearrangement joins TRBV28 to TRBJ1-2; TRBD1 agrees at 7 bases. The CDR3 consists of 13 residues. Germline assignment: CDR1 MDHEN and CDR2 SYDVKM. V trimming: 6 bases; J trimming: 4 bases; junction bases outside the gene matches: 5. The CDR3 DNA follows: TGTGCCAGCAGGCCTGGGACAGCCTATGGCTACACCTTC. Its protein is CASRPGTAYGYTF.

V and J are TRBV10-3 and TRBJ1-1, with TRBD1 matching 9 bases. The germline V gene encodes CDR1 ENHRY and CDR2 SYGVKD. The CDR3 loop spans 14 amino acids. The junction had 7 bases not matched to a gene; V was cut back by 10 bases and J by 1 base. The CDR3 region is CATGQGLGNTEAFF. The CDR3 DNA reads as TGTGCCACCGGACAGGGGCTAGGGAACACTGAAGCTTTCTTT.